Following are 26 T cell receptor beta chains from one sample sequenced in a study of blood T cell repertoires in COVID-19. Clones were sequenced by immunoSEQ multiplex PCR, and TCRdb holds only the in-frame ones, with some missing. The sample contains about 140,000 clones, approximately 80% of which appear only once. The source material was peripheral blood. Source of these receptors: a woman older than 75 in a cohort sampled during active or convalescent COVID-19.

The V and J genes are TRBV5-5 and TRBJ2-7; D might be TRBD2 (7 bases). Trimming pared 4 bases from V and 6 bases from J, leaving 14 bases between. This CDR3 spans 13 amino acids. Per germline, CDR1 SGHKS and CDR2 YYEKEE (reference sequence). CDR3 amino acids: CASSRRGLSEQYF. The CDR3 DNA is TGTGCCAGCAGCCGGCGGGGGCTGTCCGAGCAGTACTTC.

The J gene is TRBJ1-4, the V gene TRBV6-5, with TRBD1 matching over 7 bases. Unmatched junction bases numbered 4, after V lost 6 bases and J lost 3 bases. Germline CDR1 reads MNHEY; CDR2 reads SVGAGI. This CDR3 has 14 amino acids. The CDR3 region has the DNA TGTGCCAGCAGATCGACAGGGTCTAATGAAAAACTGTTTTTT. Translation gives CASRSTGSNEKLFF.

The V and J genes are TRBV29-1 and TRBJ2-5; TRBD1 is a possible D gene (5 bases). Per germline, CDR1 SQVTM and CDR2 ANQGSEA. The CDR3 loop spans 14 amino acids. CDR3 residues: CTVQYGRVVETQYF. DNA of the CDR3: TGCACCGTCCAGTATGGCAGGGTAGTAGAGACCCAGTACTTC.

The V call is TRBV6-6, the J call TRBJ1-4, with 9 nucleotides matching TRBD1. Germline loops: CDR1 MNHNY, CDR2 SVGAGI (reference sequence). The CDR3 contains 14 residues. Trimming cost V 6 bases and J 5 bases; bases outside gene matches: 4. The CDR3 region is CASRSGTGNEKLFF. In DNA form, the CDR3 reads TGTGCCAGCAGATCCGGGACAGGGAATGAAAAACTGTTTTTT.

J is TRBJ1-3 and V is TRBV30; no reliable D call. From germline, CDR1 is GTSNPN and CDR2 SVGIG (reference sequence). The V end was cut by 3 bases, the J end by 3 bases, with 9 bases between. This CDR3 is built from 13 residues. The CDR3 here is CAWSGRVGNTIYF. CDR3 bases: TGTGCCTGGAGCGGTCGCGTTGGAAACACCATATATTTT.

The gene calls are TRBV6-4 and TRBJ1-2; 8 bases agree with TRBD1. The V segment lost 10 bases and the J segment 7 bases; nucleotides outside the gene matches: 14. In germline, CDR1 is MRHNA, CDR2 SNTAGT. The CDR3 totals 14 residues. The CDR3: CATRDRYGLGGYTF. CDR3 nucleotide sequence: TGTGCCACCCGGGACAGGTACGGACTTGGTGGCTACACCTTC.

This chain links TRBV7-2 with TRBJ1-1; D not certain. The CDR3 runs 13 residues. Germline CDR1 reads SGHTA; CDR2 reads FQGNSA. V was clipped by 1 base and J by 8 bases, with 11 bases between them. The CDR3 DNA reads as TGTGCCAGCAGCTTAGAGGTGAGGAAGGAAGCTTTCTTT. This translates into CASSLEVRKEAFF. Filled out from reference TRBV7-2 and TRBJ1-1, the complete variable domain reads GAGVSQSPSNKVTEKGKDVELRCDPISGHTALYWYRQSLGQGLEFLIYFQGNSAPDKSGLPSDRFSAERTGGSVSTLTIQRTQQEDSAVYLCASSLEVRKEAFFGQGTRLTVV.

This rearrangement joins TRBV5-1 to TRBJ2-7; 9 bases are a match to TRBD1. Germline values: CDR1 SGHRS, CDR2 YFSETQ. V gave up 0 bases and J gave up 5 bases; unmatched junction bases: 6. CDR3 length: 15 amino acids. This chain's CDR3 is CASSLEGTGIDEQYV. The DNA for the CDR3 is TGCGCCAGCAGCTTGGAGGGGACAGGGATAGACGAGCAGTACGTC.

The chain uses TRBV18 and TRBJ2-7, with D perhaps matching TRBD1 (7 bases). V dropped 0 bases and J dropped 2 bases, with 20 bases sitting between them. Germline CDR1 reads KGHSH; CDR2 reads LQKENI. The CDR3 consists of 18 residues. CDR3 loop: CASSPPKCPGGLPYEQYV. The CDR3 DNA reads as TGTGCCAGCTCACCACCTAAATGCCCAGGGGGGCTCCCCTACGAGCAGTACGTC.

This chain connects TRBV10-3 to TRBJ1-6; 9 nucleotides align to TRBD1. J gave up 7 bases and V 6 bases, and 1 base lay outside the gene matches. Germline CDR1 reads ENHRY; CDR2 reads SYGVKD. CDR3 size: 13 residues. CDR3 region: CAIRGQGNSPLHF. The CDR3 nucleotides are TGTGCCATCAGGGGACAGGGCAATTCACCCCTCCACTTT.

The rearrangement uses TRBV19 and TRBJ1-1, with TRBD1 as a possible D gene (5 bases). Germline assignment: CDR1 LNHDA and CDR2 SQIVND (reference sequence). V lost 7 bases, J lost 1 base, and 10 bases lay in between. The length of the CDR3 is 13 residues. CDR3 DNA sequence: TGTGCCAGTACCCTCGACAGGAACACTGAAGCTTTCTTT. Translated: CASTLDRNTEAFF.

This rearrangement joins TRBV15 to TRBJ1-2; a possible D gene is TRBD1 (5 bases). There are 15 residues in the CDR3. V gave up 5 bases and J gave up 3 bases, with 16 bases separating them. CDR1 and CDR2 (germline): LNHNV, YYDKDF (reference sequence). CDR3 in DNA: TGTGCCACCAGCCGAATTGGGGGGGTCGACTATGGCTACACCTTC. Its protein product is CATSRIGGVDYGYTF.

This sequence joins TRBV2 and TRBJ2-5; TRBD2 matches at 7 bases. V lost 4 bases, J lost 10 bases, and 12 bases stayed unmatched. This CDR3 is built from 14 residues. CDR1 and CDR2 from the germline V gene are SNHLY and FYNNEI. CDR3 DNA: TGTGCCAGCAGTGGGATACAGCGGGATGGGGACCAGTACTTC. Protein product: CASSGIQRDGDQYF.

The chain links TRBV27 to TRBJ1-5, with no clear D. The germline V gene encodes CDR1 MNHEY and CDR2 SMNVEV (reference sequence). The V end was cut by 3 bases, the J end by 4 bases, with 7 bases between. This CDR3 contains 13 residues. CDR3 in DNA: TGTGCCAGCAGTTTTTCGGTAAATCAGCCCCAGCATTTT. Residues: CASSFSVNQPQHF.

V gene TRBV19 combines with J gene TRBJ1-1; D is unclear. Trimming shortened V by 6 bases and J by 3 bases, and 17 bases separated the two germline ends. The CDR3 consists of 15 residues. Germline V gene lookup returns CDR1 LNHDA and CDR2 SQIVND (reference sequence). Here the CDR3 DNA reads TGTGCCAGTAGAGAGTCAACCGGACTTTACACTGAAGCTTTCTTT. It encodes CASRESTGLYTEAFF.

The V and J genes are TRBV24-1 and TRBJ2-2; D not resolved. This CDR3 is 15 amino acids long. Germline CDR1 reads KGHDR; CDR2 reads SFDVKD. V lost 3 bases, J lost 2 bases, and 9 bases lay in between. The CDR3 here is CATSDPTVNTGELFF. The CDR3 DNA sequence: TGTGCCACCAGTGATCCGACTGTTAACACCGGGGAGCTGTTTTTT.

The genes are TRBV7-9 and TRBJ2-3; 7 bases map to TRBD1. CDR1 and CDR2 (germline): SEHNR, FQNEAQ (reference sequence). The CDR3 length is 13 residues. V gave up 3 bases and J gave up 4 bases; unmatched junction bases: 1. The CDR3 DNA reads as TGTGCCAGCAGCTTGCAGGGGGCAGATACGCAGTATTTT. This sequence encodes CASSLQGADTQYF. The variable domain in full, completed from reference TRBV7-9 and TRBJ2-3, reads DTGVSQNPRHKITKRGQNVTFRCDPISEHNRLYWYRQTLGQGPEFLTYFQNEAQLEKSRLLSDRFSAERPKGSFSTLEIQRTEQGDSAMYLCASSLQGADTQYFGPGTRLTVL.

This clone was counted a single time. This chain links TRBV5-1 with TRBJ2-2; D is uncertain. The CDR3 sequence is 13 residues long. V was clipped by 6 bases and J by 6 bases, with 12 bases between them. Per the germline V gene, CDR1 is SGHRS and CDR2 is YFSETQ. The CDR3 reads CASTPARSGELFF. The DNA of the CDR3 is TGCGCCAGCACCCCAGCGAGGTCCGGGGAGCTGTTTTTT.

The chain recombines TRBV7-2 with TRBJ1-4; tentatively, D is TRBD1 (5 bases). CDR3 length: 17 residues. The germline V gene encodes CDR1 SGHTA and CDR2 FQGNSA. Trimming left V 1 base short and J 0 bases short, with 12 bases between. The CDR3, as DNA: TGTGCCAGCAGCTTAGTAGGCAGGGAGGCAACTAATGAAAAACTGTTTTTT. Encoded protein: CASSLVGREATNEKLFF.

CDR3 in DNA: TGCGCCAGCAGTCAATCTTACTGGGGGGACGGGGACACAGATACGCAGTATTTT. Translated: CASSQSYWGDGDTDTQYF. This chain uses TRBV23-1 with TRBJ2-3, with D possibly being TRBD2 (6 bases). TRBV23-1 is sorted into the ORF group, with uncertain function. This CDR3 comprises 18 residues. The V gene lost 0 bases and the J gene lost 2 bases, with 18 bases spanning the gap.

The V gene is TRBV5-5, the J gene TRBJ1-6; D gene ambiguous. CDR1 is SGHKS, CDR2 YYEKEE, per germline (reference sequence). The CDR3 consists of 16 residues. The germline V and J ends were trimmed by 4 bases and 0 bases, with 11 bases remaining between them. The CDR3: CASSQYINSYNSPLHF. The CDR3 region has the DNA TGTGCCAGCAGCCAATACATAAACTCCTATAATTCACCCCTCCACTTT. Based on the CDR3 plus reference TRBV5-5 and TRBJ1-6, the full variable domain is DAGVTQSPTHLIKTRGQQVTLRCSPISGHKSVSWYQQVLGQGPQFIFQYYEKEERGRGNFPDRFSARQFPNYSSELNVNALLLGDSALYLCASSQYINSYNSPLHFGNGTRLTVT.

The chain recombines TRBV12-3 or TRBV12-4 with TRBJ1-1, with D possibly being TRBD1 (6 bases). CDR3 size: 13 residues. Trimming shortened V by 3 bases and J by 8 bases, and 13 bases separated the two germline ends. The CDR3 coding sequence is TGTGCCAGCAGTTTTCTCACTGGGGGCGAAGCTTTCTTT. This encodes CASSFLTGGEAFF.

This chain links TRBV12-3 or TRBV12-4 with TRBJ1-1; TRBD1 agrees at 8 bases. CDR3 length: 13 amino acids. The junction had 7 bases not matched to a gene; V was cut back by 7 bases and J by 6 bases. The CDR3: CASKIQGVPEAFF. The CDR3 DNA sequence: TGTGCCAGCAAAATACAGGGGGTCCCTGAAGCTTTCTTT.

The CDR3 DNA reads as TGTGCCAGCAGCTCAGTGGGGGCTGGCGGAAACACCATATATTTT. Its protein is CASSSVGAGGNTIYF. The chain uses TRBV7-2 and TRBJ1-3; possible D gene TRBD1, 6 bases. The V end lost 4 bases, the J end lost 4 bases, and 14 bases lay between the germline ends. CDR3 length: 15 residues. Germline V gene sequence: CDR1 SGHTA, CDR2 FQGNSA.

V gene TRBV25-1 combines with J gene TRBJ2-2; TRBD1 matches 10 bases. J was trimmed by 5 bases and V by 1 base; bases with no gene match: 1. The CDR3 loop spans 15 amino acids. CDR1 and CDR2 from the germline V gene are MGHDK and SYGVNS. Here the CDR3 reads CASSEWGQGTGELFF. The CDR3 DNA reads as TGTGCCAGCAGTGAATGGGGACAGGGGACCGGGGAGCTGTTTTTT.

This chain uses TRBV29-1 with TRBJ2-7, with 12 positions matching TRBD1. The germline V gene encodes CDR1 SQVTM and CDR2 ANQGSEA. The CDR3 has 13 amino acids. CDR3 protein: CRPGTGGSWEQYV. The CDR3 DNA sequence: TGCAGACCCGGGACAGGGGGCTCGTGGGAGCAGTACGTC.